This record looks at one T cell receptor (beta chain) sequence and its context. The CDR3 has 13 amino acids. Germline V gene sequence: CDR1 LNHNV, CDR2 YYDKDF (reference sequence). V shed 5 bases and J shed 4 bases, with 12 bases lying between them. This sample was included in a study of cytomegalovirus exposure and HLA in healthy donors. 60 Vbeta and 13 Jbeta primers were used in PCR. Only in-frame clones appear in the TCRdb table, and some are missing; sequencing was by immunoSEQ multiplex PCR. The data show approximately 220,000 clones, 75% to 90% seen once. The source of this sequence is a boy aged 2 to 9 in good health and CMV-seronegative. The V gene is TRBV15, the J gene TRBJ2-7; TRBD1 is a possible D gene (6 bases). The sample consisted of PBMCs. The CDR3 sequence: CATSAHQGYEQYF. The CDR3 DNA is TGTGCCACCAGCGCACATCAGGGGTACGAGCAGTACTTC. The complete variable domain, with remaining parts taken from reference TRBV15 and TRBJ2-7, reads DAMVIQNPRYQVTQFGKPVTLSCSQTLNHNVMYWYQQKSSQAPKLLFHYYDKDFNNEADTPDNFQSRRPNTSFCFLDIRSPGLGDTAMYLCATSAHQGYEQYFGPGTRLTVT.